One and the same sample provided the 13 T cell receptor beta chains below, sequenced in a study of CD8+ T cells in alopecia areata. Isolated RNA was reverse transcribed into cDNA used as the sequencing template. Some clones are missing from TCRdb's copy, which holds only in-frame ones; the method was immunoSEQ multiplex PCR. The table has 140,000 to 150,000 clones, around 60% seen once; the top ten hold about 6%. The sample in question was CD4+ T cells sorted from blood, obtained at week 0. These receptors all come from a human donor with alopecia areata.

This clone appeared many times. This rearrangement joins TRBV7-9 to TRBJ1-4; D is ambiguous. This CDR3 has 15 amino acids. With 5 bases removed from V and 4 bases from J, the gap between germline ends came to 14 bases. Germline CDR1 SEHNR, CDR2 FQNEAQ (reference sequence). CDR3 sequence: CASSPKRRLNEKLFF. CDR3 nucleotides: TGTGCCAGCAGCCCCAAGAGGCGTCTTAATGAAAAACTGTTTTTT.

This clone was seen a handful of times. This sequence joins TRBV29-1 and TRBJ1-1; D possibly corresponds to TRBD1 (6 bases). The V end lost 1 base, the J end lost 3 bases, and 15 bases lay between the germline ends. The CDR3 loop spans 15 amino acids. Germline values: CDR1 SQVTM, CDR2 ANQGSEA. The CDR3 DNA sequence: TGCAGCGTTGAAGGTAGGCAGGGGCCCTACACTGAAGCTTTCTTT. This gives the protein CSVEGRQGPYTEAFF.

The chain is built from TRBV6-5 and TRBJ1-4; 7 bases are shared with TRBD1. V was clipped by 6 bases and J by 0 bases; unmatched bases: 1. This CDR3 is built from 14 residues. The germline V gene has CDR1 MNHEY and CDR2 SVGAGI. The CDR3 region has the DNA TGTGCCAGCAGGGGGACAGCAACTAATGAAAAACTGTTTTTT. Translating it yields CASRGTATNEKLFF.

This clone appeared many times. V usage is TRBV19 and J usage is TRBJ2-2, with D possibly called TRBD1 or TRBD2 (5 bases each). This CDR3 has 12 residues. Trimming took off 7 bases at V and 6 bases at J, with 9 bases between the two ends. The germline V gene has CDR1 LNHDA and CDR2 SQIVND (reference sequence). CDR3 coding DNA: TGTGCCAGTAAGAGGGGCCCCGGGGAGCTGTTTTTT. Translation gives CASKRGPGELFF.

V usage is TRBV7-2 and J usage is TRBJ2-2; D tentatively reads TRBD1 or TRBD2 (5 bases each). Trimming stripped 1 base from V and 7 bases from J, with 13 bases between. CDR1 and CDR2 (germline): SGHTA, FQGNSA. The CDR3 has 15 residues. The CDR3: CASSLDFGAGGELFF. In nucleotides, the CDR3 is TGTGCCAGCAGCTTAGATTTCGGGGCGGGCGGGGAGCTGTTTTTT. Full variable domain (remainder filled in from reference TRBV7-2 and TRBJ2-2): GAGVSQSPSNKVTEKGKDVELRCDPISGHTALYWYRQSLGQGLEFLIYFQGNSAPDKSGLPSDRFSAERTGGSVSTLTIQRTQQEDSAVYLCASSLDFGAGGELFFGEGSRLTVL.

Only a few counts were recorded for this clone. The V gene is TRBV5-1, the J gene TRBJ1-1; possibly TRBD1 for D (6 bases). This CDR3 comprises 13 residues. Germline loops: CDR1 SGHRS, CDR2 YFSETQ. The V end lost 7 bases, the J end lost 3 bases, and 13 bases lay between the germline ends. CDR3 sequence: CASQNRVDTEAFF. As DNA, the CDR3 is TGCGCCAGCCAAAACAGGGTTGACACTGAAGCTTTCTTT.

The chain recombines TRBV4-1 with TRBJ1-5; D perhaps matches TRBD1 (5 bases). Trimming took 0 bases from V and 2 from J, leaving 17 bases between them. The CDR3 contains 18 residues. Germline V gives CDR1 MGHRA, CDR2 YSYEKL. In nucleotides, the CDR3 is TGCGCCAGCAGCCAAGATGGAGGGGTCCAAGTGGGCAATCAGCCCCAGCATTTT. Protein sequence: CASSQDGGVQVGNQPQHF.

The chain links TRBV6-1 to TRBJ1-3; D is unresolved. This CDR3 is 15 amino acids long. Germline CDR1 is MNHNS and CDR2 is SASEGT. Trimming took off 3 bases at V and 1 base at J, with 10 bases between the two ends. The DNA of the CDR3 is TGTGCCAGCAGTGATATGGGGATATCTGGAAACACCATATATTTT. Amino acids: CASSDMGISGNTIYF.

The genes are TRBV5-4 and TRBJ2-7; 9 nucleotides line up with TRBD1. V was clipped by 0 bases and J by 7 bases; unmatched bases: 14. The CDR3 consists of 17 residues. Germline V CDR1 and CDR2: SGHNT, YYREEE (reference sequence). The CDR3 is CASSLGGQGGILREQYF. The CDR3 DNA sequence: TGTGCCAGCAGCTTGGGGGGACAGGGTGGAATCTTACGGGAGCAGTACTTC.

This clone showed up just a few times. V and J are TRBV29-1 and TRBJ2-2; tentatively, D is TRBD1 or TRBD2 (6 bases each). This CDR3 is 14 amino acids long. Germline V CDR1 and CDR2: SQVTM, ANQGSEA. Trimming removed 6 bases at V and 0 bases at J, with 11 bases between. The CDR3 nucleotides read TGCAGCGTGGGCGGGACAACGAACACCGGGGAGCTGTTTTTT. This sequence encodes CSVGGTTNTGELFF.

The genes are TRBV2 and TRBJ2-5, with a weak D call TRBD1 (5 bases). Trimming cost V 7 bases and J 1 base, with 10 bases left between them. Germline CDR1 reads SNHLY; CDR2 reads FYNNEI. The CDR3 consists of 13 residues. Here the CDR3 reads CASNWTPQETQYF. CDR3 nucleotide sequence: TGTGCCAGCAATTGGACACCCCAAGAGACCCAGTACTTC.

The CDR3 loop reads CASSPSFYNEQFF. CDR3 nucleotides: TGTGCCAGCAGCCCAAGTTTTTACAATGAGCAGTTCTTC. J is TRBJ2-1 and V is TRBV14; D is ambiguous. Germline CDR1 is SGHDN and CDR2 is FVKESK. The length of the CDR3 is 13 residues. Trimming took 4 bases from V and 4 from J, leaving 8 bases between them.

About this clone: One junction end disagrees with the germline gene, perhaps due to a read error. V and J are TRBV28 and TRBJ1-1, with D hard to call. CDR1 is MDHEN and CDR2 is SYDVKM in the germline V gene. The CDR3 is made up of 12 amino acids. The CDR3 is CASSLAQPSPHF. CDR3 nucleotide sequence: TGTGCCAGCAGTTTAGCCCAACCATCCCCACACTTT.